This entry lists 21 T cell receptor beta chains sequenced from one sample in a study of blood T cell repertoires in COVID-19. Produced via immunoSEQ multiplex PCR; TCRdb's table is partial and in-frame only. The sample has about 160,000 clones, around 85% seen once. The source material was peripheral blood. These receptors all stem from a human donor with acute or convalescent COVID-19. The donor label of this sample is uncertain.

The gene calls are TRBV24-1 and TRBJ2-7, with 9 bases identical to TRBD1. The CDR3 covers 16 residues. The germline CDR1 and CDR2 sequences are KGHDR and SFDVKD. V shed 5 bases and J 5 bases; nucleotides not matched to a gene: 12. The CDR3 region is CATSVHRGQGAHEQYF. CDR3 coding DNA: TGTGCCACCAGTGTTCACAGGGGGCAGGGGGCTCACGAGCAGTACTTC.

The chain combines TRBV5-4 with TRBJ1-6, with D perhaps TRBD1 (6 bases). Trimming pared 4 bases from V and 7 bases from J, leaving 12 bases between. Germline CDR1 reads SGHNT; CDR2 reads YYREEE (reference sequence). This CDR3 has 14 amino acids. The DNA of the CDR3 is TGTGCCAGCAGCATTCAGGGGTCCAATTCACCCCTCCACTTT. Its translation: CASSIQGSNSPLHF.

This clone has only one observation. This rearrangement joins TRBV7-2 to TRBJ2-1; D ambiguous. Between the trimmed V and J ends, which lost 5 bases and 8 bases, there was a span of 10 bases. Per the germline V gene, CDR1 is SGHTA and CDR2 is FQGNSA. This CDR3 spans 12 amino acids. CDR3 region: CASSHLWHEQFF. The CDR3 DNA reads as TGTGCCAGCAGCCACCTTTGGCATGAGCAGTTCTTC.

The V gene is TRBV5-1, the J gene TRBJ1-1; 7 positions match TRBD1. The CDR3 covers 15 residues. The junction had 8 bases not matched to a gene; V was cut back by 0 bases and J by 6 bases. Per germline, CDR1 SGHRS and CDR2 YFSETQ. The CDR3 region is CASSLETGRGPEAFF. The CDR3 DNA is TGCGCCAGCAGCTTGGAGACAGGGCGAGGCCCTGAAGCTTTCTTT.

The rearrangement joins TRBV7-9 to TRBJ1-1; TRBD1 matches at 8 bases. The CDR3 runs 13 residues. Germline lookup yields CDR1 SEHNR and CDR2 FQNEAQ (reference sequence). V shed 5 bases, J shed 4 bases, and the junction held 3 bases outside the gene matches. The CDR3 protein is CASSGTGGTEAFF. In DNA, the CDR3 is TGTGCCAGCAGCGGTACAGGGGGCACTGAAGCTTTCTTT. The full variable domain, with the rest looked up from reference TRBV7-9 and TRBJ1-1, is DTGVSQNPRHKITKRGQNVTFRCDPISEHNRLYWYRQTLGQGPEFLTYFQNEAQLEKSRLLSDRFSAERPKGSFSTLEIQRTEQGDSAMYLCASSGTGGTEAFFGQGTRLTVV.

This clone was counted a single time. This chain joins TRBV7-3 and TRBJ1-2; maybe TRBD1 (6 bases). The V gene's germline CDR1 is SGHTA and CDR2 FQGTGA. The CDR3 totals 13 residues. Trimming removed 5 bases from V and 7 bases from J, with 14 bases in between. The CDR3 DNA follows: TGTGCCAGCAGCCCCGGGGGGCTAGGTGGCTACACCTTC. It is translated as CASSPGGLGGYTF.

The rearrangement links TRBV12-5 to TRBJ2-1; the match to TRBD1 covers 9 bases. V was pared by 0 bases and J by 12 bases, with 15 bases of the junction left unmatched. The germline V gene encodes CDR1 LGHNT and CDR2 FRNRAP. This CDR3 is built from 17 residues. For the CDR3, the DNA is TGTGCTAGTGGTTTGGTAGTATCCAGGACAGGGGACGGGAGGCAGTTCTTC. Encoded protein: CASGLVVSRTGDGRQFF.

The table lists this clone with a count of one. The chain uses TRBV3-1 (or the pseudogene TRBV3-2) and TRBJ1-2; D is perhaps TRBD1 (6 bases). The CDR3 sequence is 14 residues long. Germline V lookup: CDR1 LGHDT, CDR2 YNNKEL (reference sequence). Trimming took off 0 bases at V and 7 bases at J, with 12 bases between the two ends. DNA for the CDR3: TGTGCCAGCAGCCAAGACACACAGGGATCTGGCTACACCTTC. It translates to CASSQDTQGSGYTF.

This clone is a singleton in its sample. V and J are TRBV5-6 and TRBJ1-2; maybe TRBD1 (5 bases). The CDR3 spans 14 residues. Germline CDR1 reads SGHDT; CDR2 reads YYEEEE. Trimming removed 1 base from V and 5 bases from J, with 12 bases in between. CDR3 sequence reads: CASSLPGGVYGYTF. Written as DNA, the CDR3 is TGTGCCAGCAGCTTGCCCGGAGGGGTTTATGGCTACACCTTC.

V is TRBV6-5 and J is TRBJ2-1, with TRBD2 matching 7 bases. With V trimmed by 4 bases and J by 7 bases, 4 bases remained unmatched. The CDR3 runs 13 residues. Germline V CDR1 and CDR2: MNHEY, SVGAGI. The CDR3 nucleotides are TGTGCCAGCAGTTCCGGGACTACGAATGAGCAGTTCTTC. It specifies CASSSGTTNEQFF.

This clone was recorded once. This rearrangement joins TRBV4-2 to TRBJ2-2, with a weak D call TRBD1 (5 bases). In germline, CDR1 is LGHNA, CDR2 YNFKEQ. V shed 2 bases and J shed 7 bases, with 11 bases lying between them. The CDR3 totals 14 residues. CDR3 in DNA: TGTGCCAGCAGCCAAACTCCGCAGGGCGGGGAGCTGTTTTTT. Its protein is CASSQTPQGGELFF.

The chain uses TRBV19 and TRBJ2-1; 7 positions match TRBD1. J lost 2 bases, V lost 7 bases, and 8 bases had no gene match. This CDR3 has 15 amino acids. Germline values: CDR1 LNHDA, CDR2 SQIVND (reference sequence). CDR3 coding DNA: TGTGCCAGTACCCCGGGACAGTTTACCTACAATGAGCAGTTCTTC. Protein: CASTPGQFTYNEQFF.

The rearrangement uses TRBV18 and TRBJ1-2; 7 bases map to TRBD1. CDR3 length equals 15 residues. Germline CDR1 is KGHSH and CDR2 is LQKENI. J was trimmed by 4 bases and V by 3 bases; bases with no gene match: 8. The CDR3 protein is CASSPGTAGGYGYTF. CDR3 bases: TGTGCCAGCTCACCCGGGACAGCGGGCGGCTATGGCTACACCTTC.

The chain carries TRBV6-5 and TRBJ1-4; tentatively, D is TRBD1 (6 bases). The V gene's germline CDR1 is MNHEY and CDR2 SVGAGI. The CDR3 contains 14 residues. Trimming cost V 11 bases and J 2 bases, with 15 bases left between them. The CDR3 loop is CAGGDTGTNEKLFF. The CDR3 DNA reads as TGTGCCGGAGGAGATACAGGGACTAATGAAAAACTGTTTTTT.

J is TRBJ1-2 and V is TRBV7-7, with TRBD1 matching over 7 bases. The CDR3 is 15 amino acids. J lost 3 bases, V lost 1 base, and 5 bases had no gene match. Looked up from germline, CDR1 is SSHAT and CDR2 is FNYEAQ (reference sequence). CDR3 DNA: TGTGCCAGCAGCTTAGTTAGGGGGCTTGACTATGGCTACACCTTC. Translation gives CASSLVRGLDYGYTF.

In its sample, this clone was seen a few times. CDR3 sequence: CASSFLGPDTQYF. CDR3 DNA: TGTGCCAGCAGCTTTCTGGGGCCAGATACGCAGTATTTT. V and J are TRBV7-7 and TRBJ2-3; TRBD1 might be the D (5 bases). There are 13 residues in the CDR3. The V and J ends lost 3 bases and 4 bases respectively, with 8 bases between them. Germline values: CDR1 SSHAT, CDR2 FNYEAQ (reference sequence).

This sequence joins TRBV13 and TRBJ2-5; 8 bases line up with TRBD2. V was pared by 4 bases and J by 5 bases, with 12 bases of the junction left unmatched. CDR1 and CDR2 from the germline V gene are PRHDT and FYEKMQ (reference sequence). The CDR3 covers 16 residues. This CDR3 reads CASSSTHRGGIETQYF. The CDR3, as DNA: TGTGCCAGCAGCTCAACTCATCGGGGGGGGATTGAGACCCAGTACTTC.

The chain links TRBV19 to TRBJ1-3; 10 bases line up with TRBD1. The CDR3 sequence is 16 residues long. With V trimmed by 4 bases and J by 0 bases, 3 bases remained unmatched. In germline, CDR1 is LNHDA, CDR2 SQIVND (reference sequence). The CDR3 region has the DNA TGTGCCAGTAGTACCGGACAGGGGGACTCTGGAAACACCATATATTTT. Amino acids: CASSTGQGDSGNTIYF.

The rearrangement links TRBV11-2 to TRBJ2-1; the match to TRBD1 covers 9 bases. The CDR3 has 17 residues. Trimming took 3 bases from V and 5 from J; bases not matched to a gene: 11. CDR1 and CDR2 from the germline V gene are SGHAT and FQNNGV. The CDR3 loop is CASSFGRQGVTDNEQFF. CDR3 sequence (DNA): TGTGCCAGCAGCTTTGGAAGACAGGGGGTAACGGACAATGAGCAGTTCTTC.

The rearrangement uses TRBV7-8 and TRBJ1-1, with D unresolved. CDR1 is SGHVS, CDR2 FQNEAQ, per germline. This CDR3 is built from 13 residues. V was cut by 3 bases and J by 1 base, with 6 bases left in between. The CDR3 sequence is CASSFRGNTEAFF. The CDR3 DNA sequence: TGTGCCAGCAGCTTCAGAGGGAACACTGAAGCTTTCTTT.

This chain joins TRBV7-2 and TRBJ2-7, with 9 nucleotides matching TRBD1. The trim removed 4 bases at V and 2 bases at J, leaving 6 bases unmatched. There are 15 residues in the CDR3. Per germline, CDR1 SGHTA and CDR2 FQGNSA. The CDR3, as DNA: TGTGCCAGCAGCTCACCGGGACAGGGCACCTACGAGCAGTACTTC. This codes for CASSSPGQGTYEQYF.